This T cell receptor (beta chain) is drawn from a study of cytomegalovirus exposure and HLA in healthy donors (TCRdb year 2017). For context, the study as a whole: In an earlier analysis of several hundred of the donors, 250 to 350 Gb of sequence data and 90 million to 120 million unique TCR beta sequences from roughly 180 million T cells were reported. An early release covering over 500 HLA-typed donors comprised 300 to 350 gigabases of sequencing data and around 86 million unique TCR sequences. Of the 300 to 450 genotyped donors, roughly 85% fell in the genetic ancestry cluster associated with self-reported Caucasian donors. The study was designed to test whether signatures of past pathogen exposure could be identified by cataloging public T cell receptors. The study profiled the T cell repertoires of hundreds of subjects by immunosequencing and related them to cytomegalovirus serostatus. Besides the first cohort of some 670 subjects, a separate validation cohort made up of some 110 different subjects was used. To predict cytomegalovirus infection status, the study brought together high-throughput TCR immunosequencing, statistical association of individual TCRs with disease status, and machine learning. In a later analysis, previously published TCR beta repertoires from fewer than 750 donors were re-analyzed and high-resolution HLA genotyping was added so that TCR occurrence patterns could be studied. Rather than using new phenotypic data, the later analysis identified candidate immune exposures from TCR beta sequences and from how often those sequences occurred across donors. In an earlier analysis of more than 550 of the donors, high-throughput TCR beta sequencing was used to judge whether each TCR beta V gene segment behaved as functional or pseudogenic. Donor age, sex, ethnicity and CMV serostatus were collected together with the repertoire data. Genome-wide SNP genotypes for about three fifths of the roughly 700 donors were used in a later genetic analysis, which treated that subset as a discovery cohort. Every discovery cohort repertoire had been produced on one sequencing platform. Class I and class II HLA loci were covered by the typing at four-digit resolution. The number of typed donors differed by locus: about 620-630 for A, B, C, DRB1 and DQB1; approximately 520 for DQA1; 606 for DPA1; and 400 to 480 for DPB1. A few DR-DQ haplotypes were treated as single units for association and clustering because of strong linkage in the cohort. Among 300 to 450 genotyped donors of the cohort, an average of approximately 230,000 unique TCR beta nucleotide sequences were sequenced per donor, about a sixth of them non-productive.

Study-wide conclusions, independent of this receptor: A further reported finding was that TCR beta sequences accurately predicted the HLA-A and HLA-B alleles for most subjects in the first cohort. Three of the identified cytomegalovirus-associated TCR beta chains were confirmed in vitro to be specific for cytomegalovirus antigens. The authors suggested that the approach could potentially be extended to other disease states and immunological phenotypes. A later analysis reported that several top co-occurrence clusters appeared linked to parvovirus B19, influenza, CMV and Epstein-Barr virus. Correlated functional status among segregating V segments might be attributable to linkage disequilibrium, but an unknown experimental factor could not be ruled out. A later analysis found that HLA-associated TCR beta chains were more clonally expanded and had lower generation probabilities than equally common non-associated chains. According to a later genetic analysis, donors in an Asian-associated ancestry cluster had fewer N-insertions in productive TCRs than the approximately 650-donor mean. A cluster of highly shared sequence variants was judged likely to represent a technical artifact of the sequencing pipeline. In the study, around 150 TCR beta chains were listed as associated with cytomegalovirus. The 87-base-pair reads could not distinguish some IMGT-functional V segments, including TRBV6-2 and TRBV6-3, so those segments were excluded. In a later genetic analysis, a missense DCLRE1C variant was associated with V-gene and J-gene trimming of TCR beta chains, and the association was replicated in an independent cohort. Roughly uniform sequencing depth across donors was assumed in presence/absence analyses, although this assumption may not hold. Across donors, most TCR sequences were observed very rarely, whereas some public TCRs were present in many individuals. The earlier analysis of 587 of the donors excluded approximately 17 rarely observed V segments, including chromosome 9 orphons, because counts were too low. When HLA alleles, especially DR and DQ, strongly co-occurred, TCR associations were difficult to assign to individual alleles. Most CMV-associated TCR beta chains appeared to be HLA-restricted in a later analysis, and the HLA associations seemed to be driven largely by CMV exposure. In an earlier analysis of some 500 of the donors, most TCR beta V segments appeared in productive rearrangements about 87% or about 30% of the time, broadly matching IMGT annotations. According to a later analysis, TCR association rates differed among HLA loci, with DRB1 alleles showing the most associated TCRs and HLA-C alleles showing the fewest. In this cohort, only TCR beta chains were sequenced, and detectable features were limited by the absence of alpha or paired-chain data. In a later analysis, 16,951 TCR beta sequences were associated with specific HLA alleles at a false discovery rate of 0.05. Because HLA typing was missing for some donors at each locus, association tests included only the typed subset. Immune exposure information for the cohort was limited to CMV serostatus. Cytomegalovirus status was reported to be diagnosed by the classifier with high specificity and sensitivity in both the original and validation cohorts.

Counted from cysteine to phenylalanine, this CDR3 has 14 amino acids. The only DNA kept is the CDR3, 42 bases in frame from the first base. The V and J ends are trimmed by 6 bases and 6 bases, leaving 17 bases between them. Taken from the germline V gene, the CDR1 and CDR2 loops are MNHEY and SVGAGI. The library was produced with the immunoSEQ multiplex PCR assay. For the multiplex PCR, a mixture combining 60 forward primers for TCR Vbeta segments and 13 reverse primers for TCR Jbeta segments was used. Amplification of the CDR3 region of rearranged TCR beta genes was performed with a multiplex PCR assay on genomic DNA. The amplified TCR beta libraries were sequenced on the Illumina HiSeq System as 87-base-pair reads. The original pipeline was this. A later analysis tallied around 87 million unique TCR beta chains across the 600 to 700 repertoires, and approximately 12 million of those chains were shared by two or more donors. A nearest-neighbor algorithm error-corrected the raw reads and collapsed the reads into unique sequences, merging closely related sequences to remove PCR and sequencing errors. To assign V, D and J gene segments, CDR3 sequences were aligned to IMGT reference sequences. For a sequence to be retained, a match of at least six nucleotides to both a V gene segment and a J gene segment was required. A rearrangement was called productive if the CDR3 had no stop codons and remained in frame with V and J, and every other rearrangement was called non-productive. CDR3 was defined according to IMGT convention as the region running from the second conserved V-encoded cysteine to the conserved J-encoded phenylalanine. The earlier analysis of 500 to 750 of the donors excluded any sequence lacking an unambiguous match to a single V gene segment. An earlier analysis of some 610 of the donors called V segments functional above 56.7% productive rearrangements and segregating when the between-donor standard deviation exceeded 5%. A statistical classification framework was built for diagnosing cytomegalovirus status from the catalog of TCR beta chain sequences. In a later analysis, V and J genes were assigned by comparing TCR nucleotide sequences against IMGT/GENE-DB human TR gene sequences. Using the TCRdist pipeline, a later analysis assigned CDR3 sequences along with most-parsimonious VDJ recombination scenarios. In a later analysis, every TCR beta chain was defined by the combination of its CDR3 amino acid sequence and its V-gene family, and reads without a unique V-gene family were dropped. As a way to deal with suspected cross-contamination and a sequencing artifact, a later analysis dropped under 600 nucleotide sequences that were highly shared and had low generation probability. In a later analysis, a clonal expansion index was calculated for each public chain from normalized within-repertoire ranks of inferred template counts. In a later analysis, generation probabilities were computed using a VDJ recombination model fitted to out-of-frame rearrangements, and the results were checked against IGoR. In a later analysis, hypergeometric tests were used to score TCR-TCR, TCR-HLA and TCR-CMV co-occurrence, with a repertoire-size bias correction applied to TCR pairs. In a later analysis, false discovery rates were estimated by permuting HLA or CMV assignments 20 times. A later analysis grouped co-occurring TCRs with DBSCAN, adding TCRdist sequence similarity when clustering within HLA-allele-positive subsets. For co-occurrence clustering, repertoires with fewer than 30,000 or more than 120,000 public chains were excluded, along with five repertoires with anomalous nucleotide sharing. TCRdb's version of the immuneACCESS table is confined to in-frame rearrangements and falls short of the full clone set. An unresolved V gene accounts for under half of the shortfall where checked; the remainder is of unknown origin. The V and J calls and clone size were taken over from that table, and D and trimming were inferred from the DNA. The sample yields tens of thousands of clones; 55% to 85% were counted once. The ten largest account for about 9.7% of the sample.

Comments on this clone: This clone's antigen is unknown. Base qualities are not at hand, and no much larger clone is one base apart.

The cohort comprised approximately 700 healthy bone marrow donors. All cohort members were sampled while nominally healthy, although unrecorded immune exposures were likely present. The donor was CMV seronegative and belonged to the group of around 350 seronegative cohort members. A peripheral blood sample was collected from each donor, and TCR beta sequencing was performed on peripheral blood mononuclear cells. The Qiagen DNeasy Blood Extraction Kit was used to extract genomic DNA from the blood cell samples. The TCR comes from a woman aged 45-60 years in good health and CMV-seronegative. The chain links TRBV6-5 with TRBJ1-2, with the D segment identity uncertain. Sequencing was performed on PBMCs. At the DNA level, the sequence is TGTGCCAGCAGATCCTCGCAAGAATCGGATGGCTACACCTTC. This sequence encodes CASRSSQESDGYTF.